Following are 28 T cell receptor beta chains from one sample sequenced in a study of T cell repertoires in cytomegalovirus infection. TCRdb re-called the reads with MiXCR, one entry per CDR3 protein. The sample holds 200,000 to 300,000 distinct CDR3 sequences; 9.1% are singletons and the top ten take about 16%. Source material: PBMCs. These receptors originate from a human donor in good health (CMV status not recorded). Some clones in this sample may be carry-over from other donors' samples.

In this sample, this clonotype turned up many times. This chain connects TRBV7-2 to TRBJ2-7; 9 bases match TRBD1. The CDR3 runs 16 residues. J gave up 5 bases and V 2 bases, and 10 bases lay outside the gene matches. In germline, CDR1 is SGHTA, CDR2 FQGNSA. CDR3 sequence: CASSLPLGQGSNEQYF. For the CDR3, the DNA is TGTGCCAGCAGCTTACCCCTGGGACAGGGTTCGAACGAGCAGTACTTC.

A few counts support this clonotype. The V call is TRBV29-1, the J call TRBJ2-1, with 12 bases that match TRBD1. The CDR3 extends over 19 amino acids. Germline V lookup: CDR1 SQVTM, CDR2 ANQGSEA. The V segment lost 6 bases and the J segment 0 bases; nucleotides outside the gene matches: 15. This CDR3 reads CSVAPEGDRGPFSYNEQFF. DNA of the CDR3: TGCAGCGTAGCCCCTGAGGGGGACAGGGGGCCATTCTCCTACAATGAGCAGTTCTTC.

Many counts were recorded for this clonotype. The chain couples TRBV7-9 to TRBJ2-1; 9 bases match TRBD1. The CDR3 totals 15 residues. Unmatched junction bases numbered 10, after V lost 4 bases and J lost 9 bases. Germline loops: CDR1 SEHNR, CDR2 FQNEAQ (reference sequence). The CDR3 region has the DNA TGTGCCAGCAGCTCCGGACAGGGGATGAGGAGTGAGCAGTTCTTC. Translated, it gives CASSSGQGMRSEQFF.

This clonotype has at least ten counts. The CDR3 DNA follows: TGCGCCAGCAGCCAAGTCTTCGAGGGCTTGAACACTGAAGCTTTCTTT. Translation: CASSQVFEGLNTEAFF. V and J are TRBV4-3 and TRBJ1-1, with D hard to call. V was cut by 1 base and J by 0 bases, with 12 bases left in between. Germline V lookup: CDR1 LGHNA, CDR2 YSLEER. This CDR3 region has 16 residues.

Ten or more counts support this clonotype. The chain uses TRBV10-3 and TRBJ1-2; D is perhaps TRBD1 (5 bases). There are 13 residues in the CDR3. CDR1 and CDR2 from the germline V gene are ENHRY and SYGVKD. V shed 4 bases and J shed 7 bases, with 13 bases lying between them. The CDR3 DNA follows: TGTGCCATCAGTGGTGTCCGGGACGGTGGCTACACCTTC. This codes for CAISGVRDGGYTF.

This chain uses TRBV20-1 with TRBJ2-5; D is uncertain. Germline V gives CDR1 DFQATT, CDR2 SNEGSKA (reference sequence). The CDR3 sequence is 10 residues long. V lost 5 bases, J lost 3 bases, and 4 bases lay in between. The CDR3 DNA reads as TGCAGTGCTTCAAAAGAGACCCAGTACTTC. Encoded protein: CSASKETQYF.

This clonotype appeared many times. The chain employs TRBV7-2 and TRBJ2-7, with a possible D match to TRBD1 (6 bases). From germline, CDR1 is SGHTA and CDR2 FQGNSA. V shed 1 base and J shed 4 bases, with 20 bases lying between them. The CDR3 consists of 17 residues. The CDR3 DNA is TGTGCCAGCAGCTTAGAGCGTACGCGACAGGCGCTATACGAGCAGTACTTC. Translating gives CASSLERTRQALYEQYF.

This clonotype was observed a few times. This chain joins TRBV27 and TRBJ2-1; the match to TRBD2 covers 8 bases. This CDR3 has 14 residues. With 5 bases clipped from V and 12 bases from J, the junction kept 12 bases outside the gene matches. CDR1 is MNHEY, CDR2 SMNVEV, per germline (reference sequence). CDR3 amino acids: CASSPGDFRGGQFF. The CDR3 DNA sequence: TGTGCCAGCAGTCCCGGGGACTTCCGGGGGGGGCAGTTCTTC.

CDR3 DNA sequence: TGTGCCAGCAGGGGACAGGGTCGGGGGACTGAAGCTTTCTTT. This translates into CASRGQGRGTEAFF. This chain links TRBV6-2 or TRBV6-3 with TRBJ1-1; 9 positions match TRBD1. CDR3 size: 14 residues. V lost 6 bases, J lost 5 bases, and 7 bases stayed unmatched. Per germline, CDR1 MNHEY and CDR2 SVGEGT.

This clonotype was detected many times. The rearrangement links TRBV7-2 to TRBJ1-1; maybe TRBD1 (6 bases). The germline gives CDR1 SGHTA, CDR2 FQGNSA. The length of the CDR3 is 14 residues. The ends were cut back, 8 bases at V and 6 bases at J, with 19 bases in the middle. This CDR3 reads CASAYRKGVAEAFF. The CDR3 DNA follows: TGTGCCAGCGCTTATCGGAAGGGGGTAGCTGAAGCTTTCTTT.

This clonotype was seen ten or more times. This chain joins TRBV2 and TRBJ2-7; D may match TRBD1 or TRBD2 (5 bases each). The CDR3 runs 12 residues. Germline V gene lookup returns CDR1 SNHLY and CDR2 FYNNEI. V was cut by 8 bases and J by 3 bases, with 11 bases left in between. CDR3 bases: TGTGCCAGCCGGGACCGTCTCTACGAGCAGTACTTC. Encoded protein: CASRDRLYEQYF.

This clonotype was recorded many times. The chain joins TRBV11-2 to TRBJ1-3; D gene unclear. V dropped 5 bases and J dropped 2 bases, with 13 bases sitting between them. CDR1 and CDR2 (germline): SGHAT, FQNNGV. This CDR3 comprises 15 residues. The CDR3 region has the DNA TGTGCCAGCAGCGCGGCCGAAGGGCCTGGAAACACCATATATTTT. The encoded protein is CASSAAEGPGNTIYF.

This clonotype was observed many times. The rearrangement links TRBV7-9 to TRBJ2-7; D might be TRBD1 or TRBD2, each matching 5 bases. Trimming pared 5 bases from V and 7 bases from J, leaving 21 bases between. CDR1 SEHNR and CDR2 FQNEAQ come from the germline V gene (reference sequence). This CDR3 contains 15 residues. The CDR3 nucleotides are TGTGCCAGCAGCCCCCTACCGGGGCACGGGGAAGAGCAGTACTTC. Translating it yields CASSPLPGHGEEQYF.

This clonotype was seen ten or more times. This sequence joins TRBV12-3 or TRBV12-4 and TRBJ2-3; 7 positions match TRBD2. V shed 6 bases and J 1 base; nucleotides not matched to a gene: 7. The CDR3 contains 15 residues. In DNA, the CDR3 is TGTGCCAGCAGCCGCCGGAGCGGGGGCACAGATACGCAGTATTTT. It codes for CASSRRSGGTDTQYF.

The sample holds many counts of this clonotype. The rearrangement uses TRBV7-3 and TRBJ1-5, with no clear D. The CDR3 runs to 13 residues. V lost 4 bases to trimming and J lost 2 bases, with 6 bases between them. Germline V CDR1 and CDR2: SGHTA, FQGTGA. The CDR3 nucleotides read TGTGCCAGCAGCTGGGATCGCAATCAGCCCCAGCATTTT. Translating gives CASSWDRNQPQHF.

The sample holds many counts of this clonotype. The CDR3 spells CASSPTASSYNEQFF. Written as DNA, the CDR3 is TGTGCCAGCTCACCCACAGCGAGCTCCTACAATGAGCAGTTCTTC. The chain carries TRBV18 and TRBJ2-1, with no clear D. From germline, CDR1 is KGHSH and CDR2 LQKENI. Between the trimmed V and J ends, which lost 3 bases and 0 bases, there was a span of 9 bases. This CDR3 has 15 amino acids.

Ten or more counts support this clonotype. The chain links TRBV7-2 to TRBJ2-7, with D unresolved. Germline values: CDR1 SGHTA, CDR2 FQGNSA. V shed 1 base and J shed 2 bases, with 9 bases lying between them. This CDR3 is 14 amino acids long. Here the CDR3 reads CASSLEASAYEQYF. DNA for the CDR3: TGTGCCAGCAGCTTAGAGGCATCGGCCTACGAGCAGTACTTC.

The rearrangement uses TRBV20-1 and TRBJ1-1; possibly TRBD1 for D (5 bases). Germline V gene data show CDR1 as DFQATT and CDR2 as SNEGSKA (reference sequence). CDR3 length: 12 residues. Trimming pared 6 bases from V and 2 bases from J, leaving 10 bases between. The CDR3 region has the DNA TGCAGTGCACATGGACAAAACACTGAAGCTTTCTTT. This sequence encodes CSAHGQNTEAFF.

The table lists this clonotype with many counts. This rearrangement joins TRBV7-2 to TRBJ2-1; 9 bases fit TRBD1. Trimming cost V 2 bases and J 6 bases; bases outside gene matches: 5. The CDR3 extends over 15 amino acids. Germline V gene sequence: CDR1 SGHTA, CDR2 FQGNSA. For the CDR3, the DNA is TGTGCCAGCAGCTTAACCGGACAGGGGTCCAATGAGCAGTTCTTC. Amino acids: CASSLTGQGSNEQFF.

V usage is TRBV7-2 and J usage is TRBJ2-1, with TRBD1 identical over 9 bases. The CDR3 spans 20 residues. Germline V gene sequence: CDR1 SGHTA, CDR2 FQGNSA. The V gene end was trimmed by 5 bases and the J gene end by 8 bases; junction bases not matched to a gene: 25. Here the CDR3 reads CASSKGTGLPILSPLDEQFF. The CDR3 region has the DNA TGTGCCAGCAGCAAAGGGACAGGGTTGCCCATCTTATCGCCCCTGGATGAGCAGTTCTTC.

The table lists this clonotype with a few counts. This chain links TRBV29-1 with TRBJ1-1; D call uncertain. The V gene lost 7 bases and the J gene lost 5 bases, with 14 bases spanning the gap. This CDR3 spans 12 amino acids. Germline CDR1 reads SQVTM; CDR2 reads ANQGSEA. CDR3 region: CSAVSSRTEAFF. CDR3 sequence (DNA): TGCAGCGCCGTCAGTAGCCGGACTGAAGCTTTCTTT.

This clonotype was counted many times. V usage is TRBV6-1 and J usage is TRBJ2-6; D remains unclear. There are 19 residues in the CDR3. V lost 1 base and J 2 bases, leaving 18 bases between the germline ends. Germline lookup yields CDR1 MNHNS and CDR2 SASEGT. CDR3: CASSEVQDSRHPGANVLTF. The CDR3, as DNA: TGTGCCAGCAGTGAAGTTCAGGATAGTCGACATCCTGGGGCCAACGTCCTGACTTTC.

The CDR3 DNA reads as TGCGCCAGCAGCTTGGAGCCTATAGGGCTCGCAACTAATGAAAAACTGTTTTTT. Encoded protein: CASSLEPIGLATNEKLFF. This rearrangement joins TRBV5-1 to TRBJ1-4; D call uncertain. With 0 bases removed from V and 0 bases from J, the gap between germline ends came to 15 bases. The length of the CDR3 is 18 residues. Germline V lookup: CDR1 SGHRS, CDR2 YFSETQ.

This clonotype was counted many times. As DNA, the CDR3 is TGTGCCAGCAGCTCCCCAGGGATCTCGAGGGAGCAGTACTTC. Translation: CASSSPGISREQYF. V is TRBV7-2 and J is TRBJ2-7; D might be TRBD1 (5 bases). There are 14 residues in the CDR3. Germline lookup yields CDR1 SGHTA and CDR2 FQGNSA. V was shortened by 4 bases and J by 7 bases, with 17 bases between the two germline ends.

This clonotype was seen many times. This sequence joins TRBV7-2 and TRBJ1-5; 12 bases fit TRBD1. The germline V gene has CDR1 SGHTA and CDR2 FQGNSA. This CDR3 is 18 amino acids long. Unmatched junction bases numbered 11, after V lost 7 bases and J lost 1 base. This CDR3 is CASTPGQGAGKSNQPQHF. DNA of the CDR3: TGTGCCAGCACCCCGGGACAGGGGGCTGGAAAGAGCAATCAGCCCCAGCATTTT.

This clonotype was found many times. The V gene is TRBV12-3 or TRBV12-4, the J gene TRBJ2-7; tentative D call: TRBD1 (5 bases). CDR3 length: 14 amino acids. V lost 1 base and J 5 bases, leaving 12 bases between the germline ends. The CDR3: CASSLGDSNHEQYF. The CDR3, as DNA: TGTGCCAGCAGTTTAGGAGACAGTAACCACGAGCAGTACTTC.

This clonotype was recorded at least ten times. V gene TRBV11-3 combines with J gene TRBJ2-1; D uncertain. CDR1 is SGHNT and CDR2 is YENEEA in the germline V gene. The V gene lost 0 bases and the J gene lost 1 base, with 25 bases spanning the gap. The CDR3 is 21 residues long. As DNA, the CDR3 is TGTGCCAGCAGCTTAGAGGGGTGGTTTCGAAAAACGGGTGGATCCTACAATGAGCAGTTCTTC. It yields the protein CASSLEGWFRKTGGSYNEQFF.

This clonotype occurred many times. This rearrangement joins TRBV7-2 to TRBJ2-5; 8 nucleotides match TRBD1. The length of the CDR3 is 14 residues. Germline loops: CDR1 SGHTA, CDR2 FQGNSA. The J segment lost 5 bases and the V segment lost 6 bases, leaving 8 bases of the junction unmatched. DNA for the CDR3: TGTGCCAGCAGTTCAGGGGGCGCTGGGGAGACCCAGTACTTC. This sequence encodes CASSSGGAGETQYF. Full variable domain (remainder filled in from reference TRBV7-2 and TRBJ2-5): GAGVSQSPSNKVTEKGKDVELRCDPISGHTALYWYRQSLGQGLEFLIYFQGNSAPDKSGLPSDRFSAERTGGSVSTLTIQRTQQEDSAVYLCASSSGGAGETQYFGPGTRLLVL.